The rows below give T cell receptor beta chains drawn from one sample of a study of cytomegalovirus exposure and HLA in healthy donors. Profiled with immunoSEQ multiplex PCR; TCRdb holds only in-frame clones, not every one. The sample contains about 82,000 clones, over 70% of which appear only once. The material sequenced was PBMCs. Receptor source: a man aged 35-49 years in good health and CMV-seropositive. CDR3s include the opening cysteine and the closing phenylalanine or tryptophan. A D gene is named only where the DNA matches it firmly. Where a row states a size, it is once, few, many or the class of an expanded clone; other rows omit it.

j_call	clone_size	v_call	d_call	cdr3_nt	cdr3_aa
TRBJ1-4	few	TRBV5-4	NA	TGTGCCAGCAGCTCTATAGCTAATGAAAAACTGTTTTTT	CASSSIANEKLFF
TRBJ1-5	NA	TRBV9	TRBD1	TGTGCCAGCAGCGTAGGGGACAGGGGGCACCAGCCCCAGCATTTT	CASSVGDRGHQPQHF
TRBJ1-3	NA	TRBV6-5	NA	TGTGCCAGCAGTTATGACAGGAGCGAGGGAAACACCATATATTTT	CASSYDRSEGNTIYF
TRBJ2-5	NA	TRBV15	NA	TGTGCCACCAGTATCGACAGGAGTCCTCAAGAGACCCAGTACTTC	CATSIDRSPQETQYF
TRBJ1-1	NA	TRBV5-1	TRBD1	TGCGCCAGCAGCTTAAACGGACAGAGGACAGGGATAACTGAAGCTTTCTTT	CASSLNGQRTGITEAFF
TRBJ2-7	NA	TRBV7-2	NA	TGTGCCAGCAGCTTAGGGTTCCGGGTTGGAGAGCAGTACTTC	CASSLGFRVGEQYF
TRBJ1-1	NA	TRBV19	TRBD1	TGTGCCAGTATAGGACAGGGGGCGCGGGCTGAAGCTTTCTTT	CASIGQGARAEAFF
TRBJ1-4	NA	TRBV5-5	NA	TGTGCCAGCAGCTTGGCCGCGGACCGGGGTGAAAAACTGTTTTTT	CASSLAADRGEKLFF
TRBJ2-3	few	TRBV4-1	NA	TGCGCCAGCAGCCAAGATATGCAGGGGGGTACCACAGATACGCAGTATTTT	CASSQDMQGGTTDTQYF
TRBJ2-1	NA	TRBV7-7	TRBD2	TGTGCCAGCAGCCCCCTACGGGGGGGCTCTGGGTTGTACAATGAGCAGTTCTTC	CASSPLRGGSGLYNEQFF
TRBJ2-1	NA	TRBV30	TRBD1	TGTGCCTGGAGTGTATCGGGACAGGGGTACAATGAGCAGTTCTTC	CAWSVSGQGYNEQFF
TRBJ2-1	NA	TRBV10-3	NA	TGTGCCATCAGTGAGTCGACTCATGAGGGTGAGCAGTTCTTC	CAISESTHEGEQFF
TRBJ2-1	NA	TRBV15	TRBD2	TGTGCCACCAGCAGAGCCGGGGAACTAGCGGGGGGTTCTCTCTACAATGAGCAGTTCTTC	CATSRAGELAGGSLYNEQFF
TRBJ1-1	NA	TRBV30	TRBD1	TGTGCCTGGAGGGGGTCCGTGACAGGGGGCATGACTGAAGCTTTCTTT	CAWRGSVTGGMTEAFF
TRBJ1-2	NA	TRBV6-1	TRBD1	TGTGCCAGCAGTGAAAGGGACAGGGGGCGGACTAACTATGGCTACACCTTC	CASSERDRGRTNYGYTF
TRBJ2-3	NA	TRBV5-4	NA	TGTGCCAGCAGCCCGGCAGGGAAATTTAGCACAGATACGCAGTATTTT	CASSPAGKFSTDTQYF
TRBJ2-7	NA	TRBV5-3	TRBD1	TGTGCCAGAAGCACCATCCCGGGACAGGGGAGGTACGAGCAGTACTTC	CARSTIPGQGRYEQYF
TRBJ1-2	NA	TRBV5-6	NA	TGTGCCAGCAGCTCCTCGGGGTGGGGCTACACCTTC	CASSSSGWGYTF
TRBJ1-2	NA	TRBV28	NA	TGTGCCAGCACCTGGACAGACCTCTATGGCTACACCTTC	CASTWTDLYGYTF
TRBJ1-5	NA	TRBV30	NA	TGTGCCTGGACCCCCCCCGGGGAAATCAAGCCCCAGCATTTT	CAWTPPGEIKPQHF
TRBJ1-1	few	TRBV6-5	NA	TGTGCCAGCAGTTTAGGAGGGAAAGGCACTGAAGCTTTCTTT	CASSLGGKGTEAFF
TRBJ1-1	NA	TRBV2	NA	TGTGCCAGCAGTGAACAAGGGGGTGAAGCTTTCTTT	CASSEQGGEAFF
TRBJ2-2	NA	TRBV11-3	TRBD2	TGTGCCAGCAGCTTAGATCCGGGAGGCACAGGTACCGGGGAGCTGTTTTTT	CASSLDPGGTGTGELFF
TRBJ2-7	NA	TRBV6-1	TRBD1	TGTGCCAGCAGCCAAGGCCGACAGGGCTACGAGCAGTACTTC	CASSQGRQGYEQYF
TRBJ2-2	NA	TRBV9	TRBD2	TGTGCCAGCAGCGTAGCGGGAGGGTGGAACACCGGGGAGCTGTTTTTT	CASSVAGGWNTGELFF
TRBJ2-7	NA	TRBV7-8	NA	TGTGCCAGCAGCTTAGGGCCTCCCCCCTACGAGCAGTACTTC	CASSLGPPPYEQYF
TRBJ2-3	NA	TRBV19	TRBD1	TGTGCCAGTACGCGGGTACAGGGGACAGATACGCAGTATTTT	CASTRVQGTDTQYF
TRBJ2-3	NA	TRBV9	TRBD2	TGTGCCAGCAGCGTAGGGACTAGCGGGGGGGCGGCAGATACGCAGTATTTT	CASSVGTSGGAADTQYF
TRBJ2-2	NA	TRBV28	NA	TGTGCCAGCAGGACAGGGAACACCGGGGAGCTGTTTTTT	CASRTGNTGELFF
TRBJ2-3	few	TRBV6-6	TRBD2	TGTGCCAGCAGTGGAGGGACTAGCGGCGTAGATACGCAGTATTTT	CASSGGTSGVDTQYF
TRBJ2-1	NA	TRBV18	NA	TGTGCCAGCTCACCCGACAATGAGCAGTTCTTC	CASSPDNEQFF
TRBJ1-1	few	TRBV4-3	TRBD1	TGCGCCAGCAGCCAAGATCCCGCAGGGGGCACTGAAGCTTTCTTT	CASSQDPAGGTEAFF
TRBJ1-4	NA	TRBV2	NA	TGTGCCAGCAGTGTAGTAGCGGGTAATGAAAAACTGTTTTTT	CASSVVAGNEKLFF
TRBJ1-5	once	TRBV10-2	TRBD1	TGCGCCAGCAGGCAGACAGGGGGCGGTAATCAGCCCCAGCATTTT	CASRQTGGGNQPQHF
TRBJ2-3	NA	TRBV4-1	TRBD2	TGCGCCAGCAGCCAAGAGGGGACTAGGGCAGATACGCAGTATTTT	CASSQEGTRADTQYF
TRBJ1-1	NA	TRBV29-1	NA	TGCAGCGTTGAAAGATTTAGAGGCACTGAAGCTTTCTTT	CSVERFRGTEAFF
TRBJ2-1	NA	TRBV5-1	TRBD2	TGCGCCAGCAGCTTGAGTAGCGGGTCCTCCTACAATGAGCAGTTCTTC	CASSLSSGSSYNEQFF
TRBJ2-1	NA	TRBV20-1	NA	TGCAGTGCTAGCAGCTACAATGAGCAGTTCTTC	CSASSYNEQFF
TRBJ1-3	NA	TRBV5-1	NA	TGCGCCAGCAGCTATGACAGTTCTGGAAGCACCATATATTTT	CASSYDSSGSTIYF
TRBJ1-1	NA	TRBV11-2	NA	TGTGCCAGCACTCGTCGCGCGGGGAACACTGAAGCTTTCTTT	CASTRRAGNTEAFF
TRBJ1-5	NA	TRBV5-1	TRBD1	TGCGCCAGCAGCACTGGGACAGGGGCTAATCAGCCCCAGCATTTT	CASSTGTGANQPQHF
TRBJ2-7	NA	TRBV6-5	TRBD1	TGTGCCAGCAGTTCCCCCAGGACAGGGGATTCCTACGAGCAGTACTTC	CASSSPRTGDSYEQYF
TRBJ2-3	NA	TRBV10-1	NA	TGCGCCAGCAGCAAATTTAGCACAGATACGCAGTATTTT	CASSKFSTDTQYF
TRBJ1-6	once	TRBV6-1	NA	TGTGCCAGCCAGGGGAGCTCCTATAATTCACCCCTCCACTTT	CASQGSSYNSPLHF
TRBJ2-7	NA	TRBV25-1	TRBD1	TGTGCCAGCGGGAGACAGGGTTCCTACGAGCAGTACTTC	CASGRQGSYEQYF
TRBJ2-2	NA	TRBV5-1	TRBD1	TGCGCCAGCAGCTACGGGGACAGAGTCACGAACACCGGGGAGCTGTTTTTT	CASSYGDRVTNTGELFF
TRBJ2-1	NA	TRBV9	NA	TGTGCCAGCAGCGTAGGTGGCGGGATAAATGAGCAGTTCTTC	CASSVGGGINEQFF
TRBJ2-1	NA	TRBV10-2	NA	TGCGCCACTTTACGACAGGTCTACAATGAGCAGTTCTTC	CATLRQVYNEQFF